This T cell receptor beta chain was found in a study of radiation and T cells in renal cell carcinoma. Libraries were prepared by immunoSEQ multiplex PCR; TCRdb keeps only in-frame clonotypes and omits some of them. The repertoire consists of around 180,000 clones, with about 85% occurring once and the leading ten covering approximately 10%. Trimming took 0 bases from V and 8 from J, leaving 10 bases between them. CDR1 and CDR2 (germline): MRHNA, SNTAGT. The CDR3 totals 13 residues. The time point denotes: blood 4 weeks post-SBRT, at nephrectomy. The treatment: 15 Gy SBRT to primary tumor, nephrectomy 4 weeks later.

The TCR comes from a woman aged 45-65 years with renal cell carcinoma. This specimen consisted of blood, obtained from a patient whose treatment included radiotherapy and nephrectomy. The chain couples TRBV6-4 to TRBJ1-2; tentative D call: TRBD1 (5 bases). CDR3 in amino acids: CASSDSRVGGYTF. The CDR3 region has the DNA TGTGCCAGCAGTGACTCCAGGGTTGGCGGCTACACCTTC.